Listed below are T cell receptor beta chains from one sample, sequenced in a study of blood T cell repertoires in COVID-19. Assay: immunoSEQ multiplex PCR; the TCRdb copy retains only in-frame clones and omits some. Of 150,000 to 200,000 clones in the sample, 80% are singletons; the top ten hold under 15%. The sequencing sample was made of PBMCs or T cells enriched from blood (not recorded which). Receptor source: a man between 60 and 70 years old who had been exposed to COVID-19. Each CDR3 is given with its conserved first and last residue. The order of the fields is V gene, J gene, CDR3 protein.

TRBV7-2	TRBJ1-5	CASSPLGTGGRLVAQPQHF
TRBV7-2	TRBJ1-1	CASSFDSLNTEAFF
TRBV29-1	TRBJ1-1	CSVRGGRPGPEAFF
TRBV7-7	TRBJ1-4	CASSSSGASGEKLFF
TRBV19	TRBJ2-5	CASSTSGSGETQYF
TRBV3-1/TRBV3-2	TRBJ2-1	CASRQAGEQFF
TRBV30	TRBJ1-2	CAWSVISSGGDYGYTF
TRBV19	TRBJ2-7	CARMTCGGHYEQYF
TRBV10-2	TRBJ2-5	CASSETSWTHETQYF
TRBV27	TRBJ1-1	CASSLSATGSNTEAFF
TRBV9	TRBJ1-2	CASSVGTGGEFKVGYTF
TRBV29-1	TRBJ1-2	CSVRSLTVTHYGYTF
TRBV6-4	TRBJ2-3	CASSHRGSEDTQYF
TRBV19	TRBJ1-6	CASGRETYNSPLHF
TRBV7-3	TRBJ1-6	CASSLLRASPLHF
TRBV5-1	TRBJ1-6	CASSLGQENSPLHF
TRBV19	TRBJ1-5	CASSEGVGQPQHF
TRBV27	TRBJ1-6	CASSSGVGLESPLHF
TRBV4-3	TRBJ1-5	CASSQVGGSQPQHF
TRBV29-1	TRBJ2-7	CSVEVGGQGAGEQYF
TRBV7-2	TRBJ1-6	CASSARQGANSPLHF
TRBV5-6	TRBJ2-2	CASSTRTDITGELFF
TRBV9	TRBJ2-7	CASSPGQGPYEQYF
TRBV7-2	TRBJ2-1	CASSPLADSYNEQFF
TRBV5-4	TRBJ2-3	CASSSGPGTDTQYF
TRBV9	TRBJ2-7	CASSAGGISYEQYF
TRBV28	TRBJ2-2	CASSLYAGANTGELFF
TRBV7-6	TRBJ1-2	CASSLLQGSNYGYTF
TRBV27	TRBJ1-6	CASSFRGLNSPLHF
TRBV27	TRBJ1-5	CASSFIHGPQHF
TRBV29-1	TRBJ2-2	CSVEEVRGRNTGELFF
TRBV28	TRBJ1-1	CASSQGTQNTEAFF
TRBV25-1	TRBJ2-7	CASSEDFYEQYF
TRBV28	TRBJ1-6	CASSLGGAGSPLHF
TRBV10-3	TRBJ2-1	CAILASGSYEQFF
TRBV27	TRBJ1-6	CASSLSTGLSSYNSPLHF
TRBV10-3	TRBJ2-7	CAISESSSGRDEQYF
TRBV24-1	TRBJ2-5	CATIGPEGETQYF
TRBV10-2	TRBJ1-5	CASIRELGQPQHF
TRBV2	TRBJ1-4	CASSYFRDRQF
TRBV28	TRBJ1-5	CASTIEVQPQHF
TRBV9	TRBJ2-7	CASSPPGSSYEQYF
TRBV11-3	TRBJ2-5	CASSLGDTFQETQYF
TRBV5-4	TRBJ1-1	CASSPRGGINTEAFF
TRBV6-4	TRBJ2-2	CASRGQGATGELFF
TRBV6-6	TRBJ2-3	CASSYNQGGDTQYF
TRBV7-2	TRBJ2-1	CASSRTSFDTNEQFF
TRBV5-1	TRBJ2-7	CASSHDTPSSYEQYF
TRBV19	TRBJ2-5	CASSIARLAGGGETQYF